The following is a T cell receptor beta chain sequence with its context. This specimen belongs to a study of blood T cell repertoires in COVID-19. Overall study: Acute and convalescent COVID-19 specimens originated in the United States, Italy and Spain. The analysed material was cDNA or gDNA that came from T cells, B-cell-depleted T cells, or PBMCs.

The data were produced by immunoSEQ multiplex PCR, yet TCRdb's version contains in-frame clones alone and is incomplete. This table holds roughly 250,000 clones, 80% to 90% found once. V gave up 5 bases and J gave up 1 base, with 6 bases separating them. Germline lookup yields CDR1 MNHEY and CDR2 SVGAGI. The CDR3 is 13 residues long. Those enrolled, adults aged 18 to 89 years, came from under 25 US areas. Cohort 3 recovery required two negative PCRs, clearance, or symptom resolution. V usage is TRBV6-5 and J usage is TRBJ1-5; possible D gene TRBD1, 5 bases. The sequenced sample was PBMCs or T cells enriched from blood (not recorded which). The TCR sequence derives from a woman aged 18-29 years who had recovered from COVID-19. CDR3 protein: CASSPGSNQPQHF. Here the CDR3 DNA reads TGTGCCAGCAGTCCAGGGAGCAATCAGCCCCAGCATTTT.